The sequence of this T cell receptor beta chain was determined in a study of T cells in Graves' hyperthyroidism and ophthalmopathy. Overall study results and limits: Model-based prediction identified ophthalmopathy a median 6.5 months prior to its onset. A model using 13 V-J features told ophthalmopathy apart from stable hyperthyroidism.

Researchers amplified the TCR beta CDR3 regions from RNA transcripts. TCR CDR3 underwent first-round RT-PCR with the HTBI primer set. One entry per CDR3 protein, called by TCRdb with MiXCR from the multiplex PCR reads. This sample yields about 500,000 distinct CDR3 sequences, of which roughly 17% are seen a single time; 15% to 20% belongs to the top ten. Exclusion of a patient resulted from uncontrolled infection, other autoimmune disease, pregnancy or lactation. V was pared by 5 bases and J by 4 bases, with 6 bases between. CDR1 is SGHAT and CDR2 is FQNNGV in the germline V gene. CDR3 length: 13 amino acids. A word on this clonotype: Its antigen remains unidentified.

This sequence originates from a woman aged 18 to 35 with Graves' hyperthyroidism. Sequenced material: blood. The chain combines TRBV11-2 with TRBJ2-6; D uncertain. CDR3 coding DNA: TGTGCCAGCAGCGGCCCCGGGGCCAACGTCCTGACTTTC. Protein sequence: CASSGPGANVLTF. The complete variable domain, with remaining parts taken from reference TRBV11-2 and TRBJ2-6, reads EAGVAQSPRYKIIEKRQSVAFWCNPISGHATLYWYQQILGQGPKLLIQFQNNGVVDDSQLPKDRFSAERLKGVDSTLKIQPAKLEDSAVYLCASSGPGANVLTFGAGSRLTVL.